This TCR beta chain was sequenced for a study of blood T cell repertoires in COVID-19. With V trimmed by 4 bases and J by 0 bases, 3 bases remained unmatched. From germline, CDR1 is SNHLY and CDR2 FYNNEI. CDR3 length equals 14 residues. TCRdb's copy holds only in-frame clones and misses some; the assay was immunoSEQ multiplex PCR. The data hold roughly 220,000 clones, with approximately 81% observed a single time. Sequencing was carried out using peripheral blood. This sequence joins TRBV2 and TRBJ2-7; 7 bases line up with TRBD2. This TCR derives from a man under 40 with active or convalescent COVID-19. The CDR3 DNA follows: TGTGCCAGCAGTGGCAGCGGGGCCTCCTACGAGCAGTACTTC. Residues: CASSGSGASYEQYF.